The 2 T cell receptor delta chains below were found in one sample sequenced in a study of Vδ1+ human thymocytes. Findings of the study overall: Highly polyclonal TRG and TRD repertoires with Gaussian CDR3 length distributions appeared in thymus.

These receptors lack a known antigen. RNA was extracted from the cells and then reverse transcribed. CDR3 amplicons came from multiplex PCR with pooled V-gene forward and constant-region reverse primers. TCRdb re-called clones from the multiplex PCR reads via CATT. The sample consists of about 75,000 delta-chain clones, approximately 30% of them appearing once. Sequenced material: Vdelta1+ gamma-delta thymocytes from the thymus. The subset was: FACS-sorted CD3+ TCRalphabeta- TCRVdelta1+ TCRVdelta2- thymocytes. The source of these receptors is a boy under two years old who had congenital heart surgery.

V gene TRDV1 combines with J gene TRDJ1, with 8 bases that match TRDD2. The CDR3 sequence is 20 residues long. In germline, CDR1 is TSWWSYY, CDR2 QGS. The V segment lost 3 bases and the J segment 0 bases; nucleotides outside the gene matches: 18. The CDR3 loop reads CALGESIFLPRTEYTDKLIF. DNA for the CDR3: TGTGCTCTTGGGGAGTCTATCTTCCTACCCCGTACTGAATACACCGATAAACTCATCTTT.

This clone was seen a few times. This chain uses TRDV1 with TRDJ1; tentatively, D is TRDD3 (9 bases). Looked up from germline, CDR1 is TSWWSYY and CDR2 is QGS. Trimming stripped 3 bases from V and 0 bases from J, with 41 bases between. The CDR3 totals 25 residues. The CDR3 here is CALGEPAFLSLWGMRGGQYTDKLIF. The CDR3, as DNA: TGTGCTCTTGGGGAGCCGGCCTTCCTATCGCTCTGGGGGATGCGCGGGGGGCAGTACACCGATAAACTCATCTTT.